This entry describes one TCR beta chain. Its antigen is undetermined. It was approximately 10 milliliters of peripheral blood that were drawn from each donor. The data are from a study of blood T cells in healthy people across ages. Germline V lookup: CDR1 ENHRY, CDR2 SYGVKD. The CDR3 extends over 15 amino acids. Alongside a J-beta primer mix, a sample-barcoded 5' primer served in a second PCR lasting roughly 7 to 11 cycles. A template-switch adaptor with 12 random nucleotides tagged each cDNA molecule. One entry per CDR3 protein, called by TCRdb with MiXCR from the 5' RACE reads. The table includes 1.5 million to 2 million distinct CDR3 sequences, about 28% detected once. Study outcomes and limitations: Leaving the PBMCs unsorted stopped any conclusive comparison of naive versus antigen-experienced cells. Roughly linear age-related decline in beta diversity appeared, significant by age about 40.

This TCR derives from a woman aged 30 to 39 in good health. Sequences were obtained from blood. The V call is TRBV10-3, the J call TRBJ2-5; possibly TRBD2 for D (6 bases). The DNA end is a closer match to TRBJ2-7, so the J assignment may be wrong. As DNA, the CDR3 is TGTGCCATCAGGGGGGGTGGTGGAACCAGCTACGAGCAGTACTTC. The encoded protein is CAIRGGGGTSYEQYF.